This is a list of T cell receptor beta chains from one sample in a study of blood T cell repertoires in COVID-19. Assay used: immunoSEQ multiplex PCR; TCRdb lists only in-frame clones, some missing. The sample shows just over 300,000 clones, roughly 87% of them seen only once. The sample taken for sequencing was PBMCs or T cells enriched from blood (not recorded which). The receptors originated from a woman between 18 and 29 years old who had recovered from COVID-19. Each CDR3 is given with its conserved first and last residue. Fields, in order: J gene, V gene, CDR3 protein.

J gene: TRBJ2-3; V gene: TRBV10-3; CDR3 protein: CAISIAGLTDTQYF
J gene: TRBJ1-1; V gene: TRBV28; CDR3 protein: CASALGDRVTEAFF
J gene: TRBJ2-1; V gene: TRBV25-1; CDR3 protein: CASSPILAGSYNEQFF
J gene: TRBJ1-2; V gene: TRBV5-6; CDR3 protein: CASSLVPVNYGYTF
J gene: TRBJ2-3; V gene: TRBV19; CDR3 protein: CASSSSGTGGSTDTQYF
J gene: TRBJ2-2; V gene: TRBV28; CDR3 protein: CASSQVVPGFNTGELFF
J gene: TRBJ2-2; V gene: TRBV25-1; CDR3 protein: CASSATSGSSGELFF
J gene: TRBJ1-5; V gene: TRBV7-9; CDR3 protein: CASSLQEGQPQHF
J gene: TRBJ1-6; V gene: TRBV7-2; CDR3 protein: CASSLKATTGIGHSPLHF
J gene: TRBJ2-5; V gene: TRBV6-1; CDR3 protein: CASSDVGGETQYF
J gene: TRBJ2-7; V gene: TRBV3-1/TRBV3-2; CDR3 protein: CASSQESPVYEQYF
J gene: TRBJ2-2; V gene: TRBV9; CDR3 protein: CASSVASSQNTGELFF
J gene: TRBJ2-3; V gene: TRBV4-2; CDR3 protein: CASSRLGLAGGGTDTQYF
J gene: TRBJ1-4; V gene: TRBV11-2; CDR3 protein: CASSLLRATNEKLFF
J gene: TRBJ1-1; V gene: TRBV28; CDR3 protein: CASTLGQVNTEAFF
J gene: TRBJ2-3; V gene: TRBV7-2; CDR3 protein: CASSLELAGGGNTQYF
J gene: TRBJ1-5; V gene: TRBV19; CDR3 protein: CASSFPTETAYSNQPQHF
J gene: TRBJ1-2; V gene: TRBV19; CDR3 protein: CASSTTGDGGYTF
J gene: TRBJ2-7; V gene: TRBV7-9; CDR3 protein: CASSLAGAAYEQYF
J gene: TRBJ2-5; V gene: TRBV6-1; CDR3 protein: CASSEALGASQETQYF
J gene: TRBJ1-5; V gene: TRBV24-1; CDR3 protein: CATSDRQDSNQPQHF
J gene: TRBJ1-2; V gene: TRBV7-3; CDR3 protein: CASSPTGQLNYGYTF
J gene: TRBJ2-3; V gene: TRBV9; CDR3 protein: CASSERVDTQYF
J gene: TRBJ2-3; V gene: TRBV11-3; CDR3 protein: CASSSGTGLTDTQYF
J gene: TRBJ2-3; V gene: TRBV19; CDR3 protein: CASSIFWASGTYSTDTQYF
J gene: TRBJ1-1; V gene: TRBV11-1; CDR3 protein: CASSDRGGGKNTEAFF
J gene: TRBJ1-6; V gene: TRBV28; CDR3 protein: CASRPNTQGNNSPLHF
J gene: TRBJ1-1; V gene: TRBV15; CDR3 protein: CATSPGQGSFEAFF
J gene: TRBJ2-3; V gene: TRBV2; CDR3 protein: CASSLTSGRTGTQYF
J gene: TRBJ2-1; V gene: TRBV25-1; CDR3 protein: CASSATTGVLSYNEQFF
J gene: TRBJ2-1; V gene: TRBV7-3; CDR3 protein: CASSLKHRDRDNEQFF
J gene: TRBJ1-1; V gene: TRBV19; CDR3 protein: CASILTGGLNTEAFF
J gene: TRBJ2-5; V gene: TRBV7-9; CDR3 protein: CASSLPGQGSTQYF
J gene: TRBJ2-5; V gene: TRBV10-3; CDR3 protein: CAISESTSGIFGTQYF
J gene: TRBJ2-7; V gene: TRBV13; CDR3 protein: CASSQAFYEQYF
J gene: TRBJ2-3; V gene: TRBV5-6; CDR3 protein: CASSSVGGPTILDTQYF
J gene: TRBJ2-5; V gene: TRBV12-3/TRBV12-4; CDR3 protein: CASSFSRRETQYF
J gene: TRBJ1-2; V gene: TRBV3-1/TRBV3-2; CDR3 protein: CASSQGWDRNYGYTF
J gene: TRBJ1-4; V gene: TRBV28; CDR3 protein: CASSLLYQWTPDNEKLFF
J gene: TRBJ1-3; V gene: TRBV15; CDR3 protein: CATSRDGVVNTIYF
J gene: TRBJ1-1; V gene: TRBV5-1; CDR3 protein: CASSDTTGNTEAFF
J gene: TRBJ1-4; V gene: TRBV5-5; CDR3 protein: CASSFRQGDVYEKLFF
J gene: TRBJ2-5; V gene: TRBV19; CDR3 protein: CASSIRLAGYAQETQYF
J gene: TRBJ1-1; V gene: TRBV19; CDR3 protein: CASSGQGAGNTEAFF
J gene: TRBJ1-1; V gene: TRBV11-2; CDR3 protein: CASSPGTEAFF
J gene: TRBJ2-5; V gene: TRBV19; CDR3 protein: CASSTDRGPGRIRETQYF
J gene: TRBJ1-3; V gene: TRBV25-1; CDR3 protein: CASSEAGFSGNTIYF
J gene: TRBJ1-2; V gene: TRBV12-3/TRBV12-4; CDR3 protein: CASTNRFQGGYTF